The 8 T cell receptor beta chains reported below all come from one sample, sequenced in a study of identical twins. MiXCR, applied by TCRdb to the 5' RACE reads, yields one record per CDR3 protein. This sample yields some 1,700,000 distinct CDR3 sequences, of which around 33% are seen a single time; less than 0.35% belongs to the top ten. The sequenced sample consisted of cord blood. The receptors come from a newborn girl in good health.

The V call is TRBV15, the J call TRBJ2-5; D gene unclear. The CDR3 runs 12 residues. V shed 5 bases and J shed 3 bases, with 7 bases lying between them. From germline, CDR1 is LNHNV and CDR2 YYDKDF (reference sequence). Here the CDR3 DNA reads TGTGCCACCAGCGGTAACAAAGAGACCCAGTACTTC. It is translated as CATSGNKETQYF. Supplemented by reference TRBV15 and TRBJ2-5, the full variable domain reads DAMVIQNPRYQVTQFGKPVTLSCSQTLNHNVMYWYQQKSSQAPKLLFHYYDKDFNNEADTPDNFQSRRPNTSFCFLDIRSPGLGDTAMYLCATSGNKETQYFGPGTRLLVL.

This chain connects TRBV20-1 to TRBJ2-7, with 11 bases fitting TRBD2. CDR1 is DFQATT, CDR2 SNEGSKA, per germline (reference sequence). The V segment lost 7 bases and the J segment 0 bases; nucleotides outside the gene matches: 8. This CDR3 comprises 15 residues. In DNA form, the CDR3 reads TGCAGTGGCAAGCCCCTAGCGGGGGGCTCCTACGAGCAGTACTTC. Its translation is CSGKPLAGGSYEQYF.

V usage is TRBV4-1 and J usage is TRBJ2-7; TRBD2 matches at 13 bases. CDR3 length: 17 residues. V shed 0 bases and J 3 bases; nucleotides not matched to a gene: 5. CDR1 is MGHRA, CDR2 YSYEKL, per germline. DNA of the CDR3: TGCGCCAGCAGCCAAGATCATGGGACTAGCGGGATCTACGAGCAGTACTTC. Protein sequence: CASSQDHGTSGIYEQYF.

The V call is TRBV28, the J call TRBJ2-1; 8 positions agree with TRBD1. There are 15 residues in the CDR3. Germline V gene lookup returns CDR1 MDHEN and CDR2 SYDVKM. V was clipped by 3 bases and J by 8 bases; unmatched bases: 9. Written as DNA, the CDR3 is TGTGCCAGCAGTTTGGCGGACAGGGAGGACGATGAGCAGTTCTTC. It specifies CASSLADREDDEQFF.

This clonotype was counted between two and nine times. The chain employs TRBV7-9 and TRBJ2-1; 7 bases fit TRBD1. With 2 bases clipped from V and 15 bases from J, the junction kept 22 bases outside the gene matches. CDR3 size: 17 residues. Germline loops: CDR1 SEHNR, CDR2 FQNEAQ (reference sequence). CDR3 loop: CASSLTLRDRSNRSAFF. CDR3 in DNA: TGTGCCAGCAGCTTAACCCTCCGGGACAGAAGTAATCGTTCGGCGTTCTTC.

The CDR3 reads CASSYTIGANTGELFF. The CDR3 DNA reads as TGTGCCAGCAGTTACACCATAGGGGCGAACACCGGGGAGCTGTTTTTT. The rearrangement uses TRBV6-6 and TRBJ2-2; D possibly corresponds to TRBD1 (5 bases). The CDR3 totals 16 residues. In germline, CDR1 is MNHNY, CDR2 SVGAGI (reference sequence). Deletions cut 2 bases from V and 0 bases from J, with 10 bases between.

With regard to this clonotype: Given a much more abundant clone one base away, this may be a read error. The genes are TRBV7-2 and TRBJ2-4; D may be TRBD1 (5 bases). The CDR3 has 17 residues. With 1 base removed from V and 2 bases from J, the gap between germline ends came to 15 bases. Germline-derived CDR1 and CDR2 are SGHTA and FQGNSA. In DNA, the CDR3 is TGTGCCAGCAGCTTAGAATCGGCAGGGCTAACCAAAAACATTCAGTACTTC. Protein: CASSLESAGLTKNIQYF. Full variable domain (missing parts from reference TRBV7-2 and TRBJ2-4): GAGVSQSPSNKVTEKGKDVELRCDPISGHTALYWYRQSLGQGLEFLIYFQGNSAPDKSGLPSDRFSAERTGGSVSTLTIQRTQQEDSAVYLCASSLESAGLTKNIQYFGAGTRLSVL.

This clonotype was seen a handful of times. This chain uses TRBV20-1 with TRBJ2-1; 9 bases are shared with TRBD1. The CDR3 runs 16 residues. V dropped 0 bases and J dropped 13; count of bases not matched to a gene: 16. Germline V gene sequence: CDR1 DFQATT, CDR2 SNEGSKA (reference sequence). The CDR3 nucleotides are TGCAGTGCTAGAGATTCTCGGGGACAGGGTTATCATGGCCAGTTCTTC. Protein product: CSARDSRGQGYHGQFF.